The entry below describes one T cell receptor beta chain. This record comes from a study of regulatory T cells in long-lasting Graves disease. Specified time point: newly diagnosed GD, antithyroid drugs for less than 3 months. Construction of the TCR library relied on RNA isolated from PBMCs. Investigators prepared the TCR beta libraries by applying iRepertoire HTBI primers and Arm-PCR of CDR3 regions. A single record per CDR3 protein comes from TCRdb applying MiXCR to the multiplex PCR reads. The repertoire consists of some 460,000 distinct CDR3 sequences, with around 15% occurring once and the leading ten covering less than 15%. The same data also contributed to another study, on T cells in Graves' hyperthyroidism and ophthalmopathy.

The receptor was derived from a middle-aged man with Graves disease. The sample here was peripheral blood mononuclear cells (PBMCs), taken at new diagnosis, from a patient treated with antithyroid drugs.

The CDR3: CASSPKGALNGYTF. The CDR3 bases are TGTGCCAGCAGTCCCAAAGGGGCGTTGAATGGCTACACCTTC. This chain joins TRBV27 and TRBJ1-2, with TRBD1 as a possible D gene (5 bases). Germline loops: CDR1 MNHEY, CDR2 SMNVEV (reference sequence). The CDR3 extends over 14 amino acids. The V end was cut by 5 bases, the J end by 6 bases, with 16 bases between.